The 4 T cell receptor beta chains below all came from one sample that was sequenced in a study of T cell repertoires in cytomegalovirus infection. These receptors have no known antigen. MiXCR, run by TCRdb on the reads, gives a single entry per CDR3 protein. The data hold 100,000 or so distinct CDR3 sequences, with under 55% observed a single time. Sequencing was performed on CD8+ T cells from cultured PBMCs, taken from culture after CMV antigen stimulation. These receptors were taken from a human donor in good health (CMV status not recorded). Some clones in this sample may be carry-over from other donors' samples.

The CDR3 coding sequence is TGTGCCAGCAGCTTATGGGGGTCGGGAATAAACACAGATACGCAGTATTTT. Its protein is CASSLWGSGINTDTQYF. The chain links TRBV7-8 to TRBJ2-3, with D perhaps TRBD1 or TRBD2 (5 bases each). Germline values: CDR1 SGHVS, CDR2 FQNEAQ. This CDR3 comprises 17 residues. Trimming took off 2 bases at V and 2 bases at J, with 17 bases between the two ends.

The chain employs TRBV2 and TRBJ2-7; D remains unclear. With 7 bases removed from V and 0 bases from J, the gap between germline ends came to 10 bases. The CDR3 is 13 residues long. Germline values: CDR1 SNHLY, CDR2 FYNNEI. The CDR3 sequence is CASIHKGSYEQYF. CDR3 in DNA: TGTGCCAGCATTCACAAGGGCTCCTACGAGCAGTACTTC.

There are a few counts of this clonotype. The CDR3 is CASSEGGEGTEAFF. CDR3 nucleotides: TGTGCCAGCAGTGAAGGTGGGGAGGGGACTGAAGCTTTCTTT. The chain is built from TRBV6-4 and TRBJ1-1; maybe TRBD1 (5 bases). Germline assignment: CDR1 MRHNA and CDR2 SNTAGT. This CDR3 contains 14 residues. The ends were cut back, 3 bases at V and 5 bases at J, with 13 bases in the middle.

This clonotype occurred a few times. CDR3 nucleotides: TGTGCCAGCAGCTTGGGACCGGGGACCGACAATGAGCAGTTCTTC. Translation gives CASSLGPGTDNEQFF. The V call is TRBV7-2, the J call TRBJ2-1, with D perhaps assigned TRBD1 or TRBD2 (5 bases each). V lost 3 bases and J lost 5, with 14 bases in between. Germline CDR1 and CDR2: SGHTA and FQGNSA. The CDR3 runs to 15 residues.